This TCR beta chain appears in the sequencing data of a study of CD8+ T cells in alopecia areata. About the research overall: Treatment of the treated patients consisted of oral tofacitinib, 5 to 10 mg twice daily. Treated patients received severity scores based on the percentage of scalp area affected. Findings of the study overall: Under tofacitinib, fewer expanded CD8+ clones appeared among the top 100 scalp clones.

Remarks on this clone: The antigen is not known.

Treatment indicated: oral pan-JAK inhibitor, 5-10 mg twice daily. Both peripheral blood and punch biopsies of lesional scalp skin were obtained from patients who had alopecia areata. J gave up 3 bases and V 0 bases, and 7 bases lay outside the gene matches. The germline gives CDR1 SNHLY, CDR2 FYNNEI. This CDR3 is built from 16 residues. Extracted from the samples, RNA was reverse transcribed into cDNA to serve as the sequencing template. Assay used: immunoSEQ multiplex PCR; TCRdb lists only in-frame clones, some missing. The sample lists more than 90,000 clones, 50% to 75% occurring once. Sequencing was performed on CD8+ T cells sorted from blood, taken at week 24, from a patient treated with tofacitinib. The source of this sequence is a human donor with alopecia areata. The chain is built from TRBV2 and TRBJ1-1, with 7 positions matching TRBD1. The CDR3 DNA reads TGTGCCAGCAGTGAAGCCGGGGACAGCCTGGACACTGAAGCTTTCTTT. It encodes CASSEAGDSLDTEAFF.